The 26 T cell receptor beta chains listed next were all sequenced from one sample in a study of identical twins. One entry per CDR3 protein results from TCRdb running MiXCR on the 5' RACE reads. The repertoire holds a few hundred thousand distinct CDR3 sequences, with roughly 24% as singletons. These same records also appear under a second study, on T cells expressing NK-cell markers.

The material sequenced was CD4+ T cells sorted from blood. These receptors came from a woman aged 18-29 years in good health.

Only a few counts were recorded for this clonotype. As DNA, the CDR3 is TGTGCCATCAGTGAAGTGTGGGGTGTAGGAGAGACCCAGTACTTC. Residues: CAISEVWGVGETQYF. This chain connects TRBV10-3 to TRBJ2-5, with D hard to call. The CDR3 loop spans 15 amino acids. The V and J ends lost 3 bases and 4 bases respectively, with 15 bases between them. Germline lookup yields CDR1 ENHRY and CDR2 SYGVKD.

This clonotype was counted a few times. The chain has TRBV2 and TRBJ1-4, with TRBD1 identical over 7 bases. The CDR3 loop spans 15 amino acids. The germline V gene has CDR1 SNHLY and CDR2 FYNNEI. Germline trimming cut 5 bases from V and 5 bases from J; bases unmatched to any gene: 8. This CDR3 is CASSKRQGRNEKLFF. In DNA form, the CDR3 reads TGTGCCAGCAGTAAACGACAGGGCCGCAATGAAAAACTGTTTTTT.

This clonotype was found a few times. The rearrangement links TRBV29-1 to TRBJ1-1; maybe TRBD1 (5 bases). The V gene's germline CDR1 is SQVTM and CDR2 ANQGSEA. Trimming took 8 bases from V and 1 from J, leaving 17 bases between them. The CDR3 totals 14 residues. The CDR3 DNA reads TGCAGCCCTCACCCGGGACCGGAGAACACTGAAGCTTTCTTT. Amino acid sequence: CSPHPGPENTEAFF.

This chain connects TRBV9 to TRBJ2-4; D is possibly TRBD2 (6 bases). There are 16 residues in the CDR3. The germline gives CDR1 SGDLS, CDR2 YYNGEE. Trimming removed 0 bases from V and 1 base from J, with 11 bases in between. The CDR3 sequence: CASSVGAGRAKNIQYF. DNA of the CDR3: TGTGCCAGCAGCGTAGGGGCGGGAAGGGCCAAAAACATTCAGTACTTC.

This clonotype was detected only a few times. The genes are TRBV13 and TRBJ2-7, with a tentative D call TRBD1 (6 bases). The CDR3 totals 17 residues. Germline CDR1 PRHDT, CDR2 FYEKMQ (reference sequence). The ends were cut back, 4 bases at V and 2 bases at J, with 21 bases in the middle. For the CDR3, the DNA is TGTGCCAGCAGCTCCACCGCGGACAGTAAATTCCCCTACGAGCAGTACTTC. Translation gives CASSSTADSKFPYEQYF.

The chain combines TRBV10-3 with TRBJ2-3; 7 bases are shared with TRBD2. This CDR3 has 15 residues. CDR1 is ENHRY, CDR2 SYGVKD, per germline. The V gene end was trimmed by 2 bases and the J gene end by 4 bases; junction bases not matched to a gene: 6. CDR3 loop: CAISEAGVVADTQYF. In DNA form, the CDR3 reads TGTGCCATCAGTGAGGCGGGAGTTGTCGCAGATACGCAGTATTTT.

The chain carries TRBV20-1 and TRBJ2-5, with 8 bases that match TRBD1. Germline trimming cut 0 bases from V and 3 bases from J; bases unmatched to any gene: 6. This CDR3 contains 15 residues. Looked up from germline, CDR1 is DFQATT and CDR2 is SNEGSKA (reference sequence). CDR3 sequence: CSAREPRTGKETQYF. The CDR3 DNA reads TGCAGTGCTAGAGAGCCCCGGACAGGGAAAGAGACCCAGTACTTC.

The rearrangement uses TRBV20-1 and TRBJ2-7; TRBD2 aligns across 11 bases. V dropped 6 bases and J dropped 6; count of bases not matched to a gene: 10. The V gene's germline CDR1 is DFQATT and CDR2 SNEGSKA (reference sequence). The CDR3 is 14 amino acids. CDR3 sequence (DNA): TGCAGTGCCACCCGGGGCCTAGCGGGAGGCGAGCAGTACTTC. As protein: CSATRGLAGGEQYF.

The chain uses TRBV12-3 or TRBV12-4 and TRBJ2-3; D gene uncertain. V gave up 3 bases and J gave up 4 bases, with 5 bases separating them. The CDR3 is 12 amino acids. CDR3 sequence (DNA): TGTGCCAGCAGTTTTTTGCCAGATACGCAGTATTTT. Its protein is CASSFLPDTQYF.

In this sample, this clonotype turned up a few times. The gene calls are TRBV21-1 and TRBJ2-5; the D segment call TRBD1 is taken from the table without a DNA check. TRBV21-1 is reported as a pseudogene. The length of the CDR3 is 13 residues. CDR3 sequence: CATHRGAAETQYF. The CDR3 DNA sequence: TGTGCCACCCACCGGGGGGCGGCAGAGACCCAGTACTTC.

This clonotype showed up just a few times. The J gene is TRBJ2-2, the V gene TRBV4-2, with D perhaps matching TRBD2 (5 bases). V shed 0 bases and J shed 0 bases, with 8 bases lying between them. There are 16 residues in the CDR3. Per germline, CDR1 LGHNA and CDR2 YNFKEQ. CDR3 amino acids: CASSQEPGTNTGELFF. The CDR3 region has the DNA TGTGCCAGCAGCCAAGAGCCGGGGACGAACACCGGGGAGCTGTTTTTT.

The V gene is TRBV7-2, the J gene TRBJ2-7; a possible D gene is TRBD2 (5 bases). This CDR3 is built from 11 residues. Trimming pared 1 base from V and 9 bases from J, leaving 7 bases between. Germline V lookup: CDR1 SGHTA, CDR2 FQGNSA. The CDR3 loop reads CASSLGGAQYF. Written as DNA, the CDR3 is TGTGCCAGCAGCTTAGGGGGAGCGCAGTACTTC.

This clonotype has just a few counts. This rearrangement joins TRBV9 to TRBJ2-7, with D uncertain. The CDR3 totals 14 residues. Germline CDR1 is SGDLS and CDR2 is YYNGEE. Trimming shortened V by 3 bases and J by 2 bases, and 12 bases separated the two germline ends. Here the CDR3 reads CASSAHQATYEQYF. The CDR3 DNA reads TGTGCCAGCAGCGCCCATCAAGCTACCTACGAGCAGTACTTC.

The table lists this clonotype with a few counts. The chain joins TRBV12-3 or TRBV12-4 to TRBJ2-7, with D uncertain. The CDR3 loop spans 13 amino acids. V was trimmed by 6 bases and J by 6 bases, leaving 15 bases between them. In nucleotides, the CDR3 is TGTGCCAGCAGCCATCTCGGCCGTACCGAGCAGTACTTC. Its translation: CASSHLGRTEQYF.

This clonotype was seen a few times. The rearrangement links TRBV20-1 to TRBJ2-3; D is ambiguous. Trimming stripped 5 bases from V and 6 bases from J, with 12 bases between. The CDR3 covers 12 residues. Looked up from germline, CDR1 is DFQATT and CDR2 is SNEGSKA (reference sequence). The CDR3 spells CSAPALRDTQYF. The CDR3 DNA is TGCAGTGCTCCCGCCCTCCGGGATACGCAGTATTTT.

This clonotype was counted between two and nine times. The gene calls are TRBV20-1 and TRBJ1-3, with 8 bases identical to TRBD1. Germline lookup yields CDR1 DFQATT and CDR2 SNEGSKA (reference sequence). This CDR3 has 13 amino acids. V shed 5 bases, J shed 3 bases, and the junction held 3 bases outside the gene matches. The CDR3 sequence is CSARQGNGNTIYF. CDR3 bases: TGCAGTGCTCGACAGGGGAATGGAAACACCATATATTTT.

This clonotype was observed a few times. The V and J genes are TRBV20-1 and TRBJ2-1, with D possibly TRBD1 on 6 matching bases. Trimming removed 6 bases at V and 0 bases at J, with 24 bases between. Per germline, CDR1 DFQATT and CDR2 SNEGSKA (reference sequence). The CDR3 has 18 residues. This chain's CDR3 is CSAVGQGKLRGSYNEQFF. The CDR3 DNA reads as TGCAGTGCCGTGGGACAAGGAAAACTCCGAGGCTCCTACAATGAGCAGTTCTTC.

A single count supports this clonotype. CDR3 amino acids: CASSSDPFLTGGTQYF. In DNA form, the CDR3 reads TGTGCCAGCAGCTCGGACCCGTTTCTGACCGGAGGGACCCAGTACTTC. V gene TRBV5-6 combines with J gene TRBJ2-5, with D possibly TRBD2 on 5 matching bases. The CDR3 has 16 amino acids. V lost 3 bases, J lost 7 bases, and 22 bases lay in between. The germline V gene has CDR1 SGHDT and CDR2 YYEEEE.

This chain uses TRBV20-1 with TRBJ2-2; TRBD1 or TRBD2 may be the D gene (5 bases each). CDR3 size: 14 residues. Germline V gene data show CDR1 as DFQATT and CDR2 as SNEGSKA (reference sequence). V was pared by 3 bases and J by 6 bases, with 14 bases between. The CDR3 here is CSARVAQGAGELFF. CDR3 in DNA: TGCAGTGCTAGGGTAGCGCAGGGTGCCGGGGAGCTGTTTTTT.

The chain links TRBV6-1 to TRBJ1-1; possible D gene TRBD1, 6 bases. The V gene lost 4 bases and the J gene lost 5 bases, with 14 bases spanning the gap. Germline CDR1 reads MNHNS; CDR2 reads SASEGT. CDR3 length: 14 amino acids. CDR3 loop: CASSVVGARTEAFF. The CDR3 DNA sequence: TGTGCCAGCAGTGTGGTGGGGGCGAGAACTGAAGCTTTCTTT.

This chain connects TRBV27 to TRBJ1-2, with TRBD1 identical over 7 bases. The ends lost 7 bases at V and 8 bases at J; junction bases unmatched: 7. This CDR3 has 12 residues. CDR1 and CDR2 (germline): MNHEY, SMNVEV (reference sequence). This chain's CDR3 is CASKDRVQGYTF. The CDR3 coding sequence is TGTGCCAGCAAAGACAGGGTACAGGGCTACACCTTC.

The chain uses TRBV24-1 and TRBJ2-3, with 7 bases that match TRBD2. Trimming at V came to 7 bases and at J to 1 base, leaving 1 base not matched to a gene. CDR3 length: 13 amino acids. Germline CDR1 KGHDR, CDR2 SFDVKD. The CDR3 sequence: CATSGRRTDTQYF. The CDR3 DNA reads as TGTGCCACCAGCGGGAGGCGCACAGATACGCAGTATTTT.

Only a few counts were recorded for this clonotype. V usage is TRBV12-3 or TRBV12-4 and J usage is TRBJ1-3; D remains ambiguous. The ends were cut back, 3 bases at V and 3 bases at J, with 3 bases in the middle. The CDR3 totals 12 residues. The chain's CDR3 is CASSFNGNTIYF. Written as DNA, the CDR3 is TGTGCCAGCAGTTTTAATGGAAACACCATATATTTT.

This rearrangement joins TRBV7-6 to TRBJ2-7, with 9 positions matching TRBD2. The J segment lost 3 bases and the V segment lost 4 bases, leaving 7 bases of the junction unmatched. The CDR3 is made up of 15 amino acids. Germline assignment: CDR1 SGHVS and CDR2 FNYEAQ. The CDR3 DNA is TGTGCCAGCAGCTCCTTAGCGGGAGCACGCTACGAGCAGTACTTC. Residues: CASSSLAGARYEQYF.

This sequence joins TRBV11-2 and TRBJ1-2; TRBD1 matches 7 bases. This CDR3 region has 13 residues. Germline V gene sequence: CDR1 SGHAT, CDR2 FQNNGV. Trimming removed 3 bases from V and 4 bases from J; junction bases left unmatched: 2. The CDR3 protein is CASSFDRVYGYTF. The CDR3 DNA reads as TGTGCCAGCAGCTTCGACAGGGTCTATGGCTACACCTTC.

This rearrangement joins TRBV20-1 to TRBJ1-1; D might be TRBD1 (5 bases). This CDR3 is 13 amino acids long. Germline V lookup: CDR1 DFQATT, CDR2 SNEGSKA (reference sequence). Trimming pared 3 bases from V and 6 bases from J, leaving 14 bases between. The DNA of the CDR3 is TGCAGTGCTAGTTACAGGTCCGTGTCTGAAGCTTTCTTT. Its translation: CSASYRSVSEAFF.